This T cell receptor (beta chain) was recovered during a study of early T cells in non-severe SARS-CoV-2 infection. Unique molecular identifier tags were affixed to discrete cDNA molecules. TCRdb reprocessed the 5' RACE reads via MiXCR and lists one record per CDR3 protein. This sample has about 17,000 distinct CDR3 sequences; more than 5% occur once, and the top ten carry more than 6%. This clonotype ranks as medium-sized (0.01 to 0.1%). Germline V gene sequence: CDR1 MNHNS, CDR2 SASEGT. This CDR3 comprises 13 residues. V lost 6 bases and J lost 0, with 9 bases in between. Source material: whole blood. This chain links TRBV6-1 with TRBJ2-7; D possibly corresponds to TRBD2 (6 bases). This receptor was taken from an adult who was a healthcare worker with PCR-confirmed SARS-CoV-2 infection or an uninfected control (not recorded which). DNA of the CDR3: TGTGCCAGCAGCCCGACTAGCTCCTACGAGCAGTACTTC. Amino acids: CASSPTSSYEQYF.